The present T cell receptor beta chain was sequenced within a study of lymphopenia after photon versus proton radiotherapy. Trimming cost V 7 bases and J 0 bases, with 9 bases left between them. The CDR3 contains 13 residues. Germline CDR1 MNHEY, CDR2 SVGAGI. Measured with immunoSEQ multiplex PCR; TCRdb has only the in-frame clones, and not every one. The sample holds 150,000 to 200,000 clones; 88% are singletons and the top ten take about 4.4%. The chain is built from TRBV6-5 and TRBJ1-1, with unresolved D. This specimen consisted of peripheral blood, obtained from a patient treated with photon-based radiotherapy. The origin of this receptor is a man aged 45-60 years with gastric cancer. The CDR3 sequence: CASIRELNTEAFF. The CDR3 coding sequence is TGTGCCAGCATAAGGGAATTGAACACTGAAGCTTTCTTT.